This T cell receptor beta chain is from a study of shared clonotypes between healthy human individuals. The assay was immunoSEQ multiplex PCR, and TCRdb's table has in-frame clones only and misses some. The profile shows under 600,000 clones, just over 75% of them singletons. This clone was observed a few times. This sample includes further DNA sequences coding for the same CDR3. This TCR derives from a woman between 40 and 50 years old in good health. Some clones in this sample may be carry-over from other donors' samples. Input material: PBMCs.

The CDR3 bases are TGCGCCAGCAGCTTGGCCGGGACTAGCGAGGAGACCCAGTACTTC. Protein: CASSLAGTSEETQYF. The rearrangement joins TRBV5-1 to TRBJ2-5; 10 bases are shared with TRBD2. J gave up 5 bases and V 0 bases, and 4 bases lay outside the gene matches. Germline loops: CDR1 SGHRS, CDR2 YFSETQ. CDR3 size: 15 residues.